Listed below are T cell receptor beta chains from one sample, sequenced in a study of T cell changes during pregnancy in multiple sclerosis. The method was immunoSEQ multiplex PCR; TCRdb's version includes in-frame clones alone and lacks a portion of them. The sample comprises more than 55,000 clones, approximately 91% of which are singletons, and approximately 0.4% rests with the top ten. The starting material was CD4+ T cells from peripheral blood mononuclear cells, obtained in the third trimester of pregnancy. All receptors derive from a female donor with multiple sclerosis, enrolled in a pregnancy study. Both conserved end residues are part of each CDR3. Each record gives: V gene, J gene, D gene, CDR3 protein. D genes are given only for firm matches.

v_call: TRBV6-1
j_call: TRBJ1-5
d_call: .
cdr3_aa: CASSVSSGPPVEPQHF

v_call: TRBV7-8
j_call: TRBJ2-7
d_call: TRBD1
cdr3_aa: CASSDTGTVSYEQYF

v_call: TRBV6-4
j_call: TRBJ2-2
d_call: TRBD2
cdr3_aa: CASSDSASGRLGTGELFF

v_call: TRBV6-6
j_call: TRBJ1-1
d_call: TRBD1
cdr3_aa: CASSSMDRGVPEAFF

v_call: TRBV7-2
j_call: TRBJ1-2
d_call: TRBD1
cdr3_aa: CASSPGQGDYGYTF

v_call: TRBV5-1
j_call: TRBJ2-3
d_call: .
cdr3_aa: CASGRSGEWGDTQYF

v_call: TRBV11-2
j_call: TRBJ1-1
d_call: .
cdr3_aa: CASSPQMNTEAFF

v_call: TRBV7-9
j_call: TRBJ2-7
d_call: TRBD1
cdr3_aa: CASSRDSFSYEQYF

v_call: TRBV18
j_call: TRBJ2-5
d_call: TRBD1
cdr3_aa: CASSRNRDRFQETQYF

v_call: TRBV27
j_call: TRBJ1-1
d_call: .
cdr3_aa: CASSLRGGTEAFF

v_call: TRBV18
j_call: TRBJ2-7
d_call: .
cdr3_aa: CASSPPGPSEQYF

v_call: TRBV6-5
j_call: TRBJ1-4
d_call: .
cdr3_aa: CASSLEGRANEKLFF

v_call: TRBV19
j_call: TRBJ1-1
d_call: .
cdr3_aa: CASSIARIRLSGAFF

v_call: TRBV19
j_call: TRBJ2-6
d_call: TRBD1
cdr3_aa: CASTPRGQLLSSGANVLTF

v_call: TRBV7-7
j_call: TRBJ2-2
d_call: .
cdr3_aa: CASSSPGAGPGELFF

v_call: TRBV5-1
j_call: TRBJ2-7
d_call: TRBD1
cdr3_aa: CASSLSAGQGVGEQYF

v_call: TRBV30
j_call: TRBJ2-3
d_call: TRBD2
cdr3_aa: CAWSLTRTSGEGDTQYF

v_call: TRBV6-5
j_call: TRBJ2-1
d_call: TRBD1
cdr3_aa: CASSSIRTGRNEQFF